Presented here are 27 T cell receptor beta chains from one specimen sequenced in a study of T cells in Graves' hyperthyroidism and ophthalmopathy. TCR beta CDR3 region amplification was performed from RNA transcripts. Initially, a first-round RT-PCR of the TCR CDR3 employed the HTBI primer set. TCRdb re-called the multiplex PCR reads through MiXCR, storing one row per CDR3 protein. The sample contains some 400,000 distinct CDR3 sequences, about 18% of which appear only once. The sample was blood. The receptors here all came from a woman under 30 with Graves' hyperthyroidism.

This clonotype was observed at least ten times. The rearrangement uses TRBV13 and TRBJ2-5, with TRBD2 as a possible D gene (5 bases). Germline CDR1 and CDR2: PRHDT and FYEKMQ (reference sequence). CDR3 length equals 13 residues. The V end lost 3 bases, the J end lost 7 bases, and 12 bases lay between the germline ends. The CDR3 region is CASSLGSHSTQYF. CDR3 coding DNA: TGTGCCAGCAGCTTGGGGAGCCATTCGACCCAGTACTTC.

The gene calls are TRBV19 and TRBJ2-2; D unclear. In germline, CDR1 is LNHDA, CDR2 SQIVND (reference sequence). Trimming stripped 3 bases from V and 3 bases from J, with 11 bases between. The length of the CDR3 is 15 residues. The chain's CDR3 is CASSMLLLDTGELFF. CDR3 DNA sequence: TGTGCCAGTAGTATGCTACTACTGGACACCGGGGAGCTGTTTTTT.

In its sample, this clonotype was seen many times. V usage is TRBV10-3 and J usage is TRBJ2-2, with TRBD2 identical over 11 bases. Unmatched junction bases numbered 8, after V lost 8 bases and J lost 0 bases. The CDR3 has 17 residues. Looked up from germline, CDR1 is ENHRY and CDR2 is SYGVKD. This CDR3 reads CAIGTSGGPANTGELFF. Written as DNA, the CDR3 is TGTGCCATCGGAACTAGCGGGGGACCCGCGAACACCGGGGAGCTGTTTTTT.

CDR3 amino acids: CASSPLQGLYEQYF. For the CDR3, the DNA is TGTGCCAGCTCACCGTTACAGGGCCTCTACGAGCAGTACTTC. This chain links TRBV18 with TRBJ2-7, with D possibly TRBD1 on 6 matching bases. From germline, CDR1 is KGHSH and CDR2 LQKENI. V was pared by 3 bases and J by 3 bases, with 12 bases between. CDR3 size: 14 residues. Full variable domain (missing parts from reference TRBV18 and TRBJ2-7): NAGVMQNPRHLVRRRGQEARLRCSPMKGHSHVYWYRQLPEEGLKFMVYLQKENIIDESGMPKERFSAEFPKEGPSILRIQQVVRGDSAAYFCASSPLQGLYEQYFGPGTRLTVT.

This clonotype occurred a few times. The chain carries TRBV18 and TRBJ2-7, with TRBD2 identical over 7 bases. This CDR3 has 14 amino acids. V was clipped by 3 bases and J by 6 bases; unmatched bases: 8. The germline V gene has CDR1 KGHSH and CDR2 LQKENI. The CDR3 nucleotides read TGTGCCAGCTCACCCTCGGGGAGGGTAGGCGAGCAGTACTTC. Translation gives CASSPSGRVGEQYF.

The genes are TRBV24-1 and TRBJ1-5; the D gene is possibly TRBD1 (5 bases). Germline CDR1 reads KGHDR; CDR2 reads SFDVKD. This CDR3 is 12 amino acids long. Trimming left V 5 bases short and J 5 bases short, with 6 bases between. CDR3 nucleotide sequence: TGTGCCACCAGTGGGGGGGATCAGCCCCAGCATTTT. Translation: CATSGGDQPQHF.

Regarding this clonotype: One end of the junction does not line up with germline, which may come from a read error. The J gene is TRBJ2-5, the V gene TRBV3-1, with D possibly being TRBD2 (6 bases). This CDR3 is 15 amino acids long. Germline V gene data show CDR1 as LGHDT and CDR2 as YNNKEL (reference sequence). The CDR3 here is CASSPTRATRETRYF. CDR3 bases: TGTGCCAGCAGCCCTACCCGGGCCACTCGGGAGACCCGGTACTTC.

This clonotype came up many times. This sequence joins TRBV12-5 and TRBJ1-2; D remains unclear. This CDR3 has 13 residues. Per germline, CDR1 LGHNT and CDR2 FRNRAP. Between the trimmed V and J ends, which lost 5 bases and 5 bases, there was a span of 12 bases. CDR3 sequence (DNA): TGTGCTAGTGGTCCCTTTACCCCATATGGCTACACCTTC. Its protein is CASGPFTPYGYTF.

The table lists this clonotype with many counts. This chain connects TRBV24-1 to TRBJ1-5; tentatively, D is TRBD1 (5 bases). The CDR3 contains 15 residues. Trimming left V 3 bases short and J 2 bases short, with 10 bases between. The germline gives CDR1 KGHDR, CDR2 SFDVKD. This CDR3 reads CATSDPGNGNQPQHF. The CDR3 DNA reads TGTGCCACCAGTGATCCAGGGAACGGCAATCAGCCCCAGCATTTT.

This clonotype was seen at least ten times. The junction departs from the called germline gene at one end, perhaps through a read error. V is TRBV7-7 and J is TRBJ2-7; 8 bases are shared with TRBD2. The CDR3 loop spans 14 amino acids. Germline V gene sequence: CDR1 SSHAT, CDR2 FNYEAQ (reference sequence). This CDR3 is CASSLGSGEGEQYF. The CDR3 bases are TGTGCTAGCAGCTTAGGTAGCGGGGAGGGCGAGCAGTACTTC. Combining the CDR3 with reference TRBV7-7 and TRBJ2-7 gives the whole variable domain GAGVSQSPRYKVTKRGQDVTLRCDPISSHATLYWYQQALGQGPEFLTYFNYEAQPDKSGLPSDRFSAERPEGSISTLTIQRTEQRDSAMYRCASSLGSGEGEQYFGPGTRLTVT.

In its sample, this clonotype was seen many times. The rearrangement links TRBV20-1 to TRBJ2-5, with D perhaps being TRBD1 or TRBD2 (6 bases each). The CDR3 spans 15 residues. The germline V gene has CDR1 DFQATT and CDR2 SNEGSKA (reference sequence). V dropped 0 bases and J dropped 0 bases, with 11 bases sitting between them. The CDR3 sequence is CSARDGGPHQETQYF. The DNA of the CDR3 is TGCAGTGCTAGAGACGGGGGCCCACACCAAGAGACCCAGTACTTC.

This clonotype has at least ten counts. The chain uses TRBV6-7 and TRBJ1-2; TRBD1 might be the D (5 bases). TRBV6-7 is an ORF, and what it does is uncertain. The CDR3 loop spans 16 amino acids. V was clipped by 0 bases and J by 3 bases, with 14 bases between them. The CDR3 here is CASSYSGGTCYYGYTF. CDR3 DNA: TGTGCCAGCAGTTACTCTGGCGGGACTTGCTACTATGGCTACACCTTC.

This clonotype came up many times. V gene TRBV6-1 combines with J gene TRBJ2-5; 8 nucleotides match TRBD2. Germline lookup yields CDR1 MNHNS and CDR2 SASEGT. The CDR3 totals 16 residues. J lost 2 bases, V lost 10 bases, and 15 bases had no gene match. This CDR3 is CATGLAGFTGQETQYF. The CDR3 nucleotides read TGTGCCACGGGGCTAGCGGGTTTTACGGGGCAAGAGACCCAGTACTTC.

This clonotype was counted ten times or more. This rearrangement joins TRBV27 to TRBJ1-1; no definite D call. Germline CDR1 is MNHEY and CDR2 is SMNVEV (reference sequence). The CDR3 consists of 13 residues. V was clipped by 2 bases and J by 3 bases, with 7 bases between them. CDR3 sequence reads: CASSLAIYTEAFF. In DNA form, the CDR3 reads TGTGCCAGCAGTTTAGCAATATACACTGAAGCTTTCTTT.

There are many counts of this clonotype. The chain recombines TRBV29-1 with TRBJ1-2, with no clear D. V lost 4 bases to trimming and J lost 6 bases, with 9 bases between them. Germline values: CDR1 SQVTM, CDR2 ANQGSEA. This CDR3 has 11 amino acids. The CDR3 region is CSVGRVDGYTF. The DNA of the CDR3 is TGCAGCGTTGGAAGGGTGGATGGCTACACCTTC.

This clonotype was counted ten times or more. The chain uses TRBV5-1 and TRBJ1-5, with D uncertain. The CDR3 length is 15 residues. The V gene's germline CDR1 is SGHRS and CDR2 YFSETQ. The V end was cut by 0 bases, the J end by 1 base, with 8 bases between. As DNA, the CDR3 is TGCGCCAGCAGCTTGGAAGGAGCGAGCAATCAGCCCCAGCATTTT. Translated, it gives CASSLEGASNQPQHF.

This clonotype was detected many times. The chain employs TRBV18 and TRBJ2-5; 9 bases agree with TRBD2. The CDR3 is 15 residues long. J gave up 0 bases and V 1 base, and 0 bases lay outside the gene matches. Germline V lookup: CDR1 KGHSH, CDR2 LQKENI. This CDR3 reads CASSPLAGDQETQYF. CDR3 coding DNA: TGTGCCAGCTCACCACTAGCGGGGGACCAAGAGACCCAGTACTTC.

The V call is TRBV6-1, the J call TRBJ1-1; D gene uncertain. Trimming left V 2 bases short and J 5 bases short, with 9 bases between. Looked up from germline, CDR1 is MNHNS and CDR2 is SASEGT. The CDR3 sequence is 13 residues long. CDR3 residues: CASSELGRTEAFF. As DNA, the CDR3 is TGTGCCAGCAGTGAACTAGGGCGAACTGAAGCTTTCTTT.

This clonotype was counted many times. This chain connects TRBV11-2 to TRBJ1-1; D not certain. Trimming stripped 5 bases from V and 5 bases from J, with 9 bases between. The CDR3 loop spans 12 amino acids. Germline loops: CDR1 SGHAT, CDR2 FQNNGV. The CDR3 bases are TGTGCCAGCAGCCCCGGGATGACTGAAGCTTTCTTT. Encoded protein: CASSPGMTEAFF.

The sample holds many counts of this clonotype. This chain uses TRBV5-1 with TRBJ2-7; 7 bases agree with TRBD1. The CDR3 is 13 amino acids. Trimming at V came to 4 bases and at J to 6 bases, leaving 7 bases not matched to a gene. Germline V CDR1 and CDR2: SGHRS, YFSETQ. The CDR3 protein is CASSDLQGSEQYF. The CDR3 DNA sequence: TGCGCCAGCAGCGACCTACAGGGGTCCGAGCAGTACTTC.

The chain links TRBV6-1 to TRBJ2-7; D is possibly TRBD2 (5 bases). Trimming shortened V by 2 bases and J by 0 bases, and 8 bases separated the two germline ends. The CDR3 has 14 amino acids. Per the germline V gene, CDR1 is MNHNS and CDR2 is SASEGT. The CDR3 DNA reads as TGTGCCAGCAGTGAACGGGGTAGCTCCTACGAGCAGTACTTC. Its translation is CASSERGSSYEQYF.

Only a few counts were recorded for this clonotype. This chain uses TRBV4-2 with TRBJ2-7; 9 bases are shared with TRBD1. V lost 4 bases, J lost 0 bases, and 13 bases stayed unmatched. CDR1 and CDR2 (germline): LGHNA, YNFKEQ. The CDR3 consists of 18 residues. CDR3 DNA sequence: TGTGCCAGCAGCCGAATCGGACAGGGGTTTCCTATCTCCTACGAGCAGTACTTC. Protein product: CASSRIGQGFPISYEQYF.

This clonotype was observed many times. The rearrangement uses TRBV12-3 or TRBV12-4 and TRBJ1-1, with unresolved D. The CDR3 consists of 14 residues. Trimming left V 5 bases short and J 2 bases short, with 12 bases between. The CDR3 region has the DNA TGTGCCAGCAGTCCGGGAAGGCGAAACACTGAAGCTTTCTTT. It is translated as CASSPGRRNTEAFF.

This clonotype has ten or more counts. CDR3 sequence reads: CASSIGLAGGYEQYF. Written as DNA, the CDR3 is TGTGCCAGCAGCATCGGACTAGCGGGGGGTTACGAGCAGTACTTC. This chain uses TRBV13 with TRBJ2-7; 14 bases match TRBD2. CDR1 and CDR2 from the germline V gene are PRHDT and FYEKMQ (reference sequence). The CDR3 totals 15 residues. The V and J ends lost 5 bases and 4 bases, in that order; junction bases with no gene match: 4.

This clonotype was seen ten or more times. J is TRBJ1-1 and V is TRBV5-1; TRBD1 agrees at 11 bases. This CDR3 has 15 residues. The germline CDR1 and CDR2 sequences are SGHRS and YFSETQ. The J segment lost 3 bases and the V segment lost 4 bases, leaving 5 bases of the junction unmatched. The CDR3 sequence: CASSMPGQGDTEAFF. Here the CDR3 DNA reads TGCGCCAGCAGCATGCCGGGACAGGGGGACACTGAAGCTTTCTTT.

In its sample, this clonotype was seen many times. The chain couples TRBV12-3 or TRBV12-4 to TRBJ2-1, with 9 bases that match TRBD1. J lost 2 bases, V lost 3 bases, and 2 bases had no gene match. This CDR3 is built from 15 residues. CDR3 sequence (DNA): TGTGCCAGCAGTTTCCGGGACAGGGCCTACAATGAGCAGTTCTTC. Its protein is CASSFRDRAYNEQFF.

This clonotype was observed many times. For the CDR3, the DNA is TGTGCCAGCAGTGGACAGGGCGATGGCTACACCTTC. It specifies CASSGQGDGYTF. The chain joins TRBV28 to TRBJ1-2; 8 bases are shared with TRBD1. Germline CDR1 reads MDHEN; CDR2 reads SYDVKM. J was trimmed by 6 bases and V by 5 bases; bases with no gene match: 2. The CDR3 runs to 12 residues.